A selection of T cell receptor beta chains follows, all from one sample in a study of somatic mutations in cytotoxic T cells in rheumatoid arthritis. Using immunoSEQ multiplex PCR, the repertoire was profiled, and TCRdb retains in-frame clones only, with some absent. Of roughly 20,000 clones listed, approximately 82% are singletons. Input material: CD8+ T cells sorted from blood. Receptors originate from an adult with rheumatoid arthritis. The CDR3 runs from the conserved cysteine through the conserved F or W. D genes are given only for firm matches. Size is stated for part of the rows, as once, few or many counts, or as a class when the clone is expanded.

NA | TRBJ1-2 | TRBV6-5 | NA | TGTGCCAGCAGTTACCCAGGGGCCCTCTATGGCTACACCTTC | CASSYPGALYGYTF
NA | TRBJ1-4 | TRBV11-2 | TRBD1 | TGTGCCAGCAGCCAGGGGGGGGGCACTCCATGGGGACTGTTTTTT | CASSQGGGTPWGLFF
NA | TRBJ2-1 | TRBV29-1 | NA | TGCAGCGTTGAAAAGTTGGGGGCCGGCTCCTACAATGAGCAGTTCTTC | CSVEKLGAGSYNEQFF
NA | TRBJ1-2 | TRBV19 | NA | TGTGCCAGTAGTGCCGGGCGGGGCGGCTATGGCTACACCTTC | CASSAGRGGYGYTF
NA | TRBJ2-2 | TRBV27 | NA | TGTGCCAGCAGTTTAGTTCAGGGCACCGGGGAGCTGTTTTTT | CASSLVQGTGELFF
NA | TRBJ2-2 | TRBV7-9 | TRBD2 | TGTGCCAGCAGCTGGGGGACTAGCGGGAGCGGGGAGCTGTTTTTT | CASSWGTSGSGELFF
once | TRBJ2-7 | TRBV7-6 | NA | TGTGCCAGCAGCTCCCTGGTCGTCCAGGGTTACGAGCAGTACTTC | CASSSLVVQGYEQYF
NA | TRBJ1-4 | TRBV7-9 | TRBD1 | TGTGCCAGCAGCCCAGGGGGTGGAGAGGAAAAACTGTTTTTT | CASSPGGGEEKLFF
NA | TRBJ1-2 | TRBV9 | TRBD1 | TGTGCCAGCAGCGTGGCGGACAGGGAGTATGGCTACACCTTC | CASSVADREYGYTF
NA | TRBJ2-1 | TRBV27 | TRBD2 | TGTGCCAGCCTAGCGGGAGGCCTCAATGAGCAGTTCTTC | CASLAGGLNEQFF
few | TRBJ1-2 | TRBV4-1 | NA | TGCGCCAGCAGCCAAGATGCAGGGGATGACTATGGCTACACCTTC | CASSQDAGDDYGYTF
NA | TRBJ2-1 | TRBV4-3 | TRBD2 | TGCGCCAGCAGCCAGGCCCCCGAGCGGGAGCTCTACAATGAGCAGTTCTTC | CASSQAPERELYNEQFF
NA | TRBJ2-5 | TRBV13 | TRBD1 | TGTGCCAGCAGCCCCCACAGGGGGCTGGATGGAGAGACCCAGTACTTC | CASSPHRGLDGETQYF
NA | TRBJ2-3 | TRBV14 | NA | TGTGCCAGCAGCCTGACCGGGACATTGGATACGCAGTATTTT | CASSLTGTLDTQYF
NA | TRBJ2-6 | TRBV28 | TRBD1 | TGTGCCAGCAGTTCAGGGGGCTTCTTCGCCTCTGGGGCCAACGTCCTGACTTTC | CASSSGGFFASGANVLTF
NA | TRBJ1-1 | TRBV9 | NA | TGTGCCAGCAGCGAAGGAGGTGGCACTGAAGCTTTCTTT | CASSEGGGTEAFF
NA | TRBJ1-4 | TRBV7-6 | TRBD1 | TGTGCCAGCAGCTTAGCCCCCGGACCCCCCAGGGGGTCAACTAATGAAAAACTGTTTTTT | CASSLAPGPPRGSTNEKLFF
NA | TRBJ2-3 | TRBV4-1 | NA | TGCGCCAGCAGCTCGAGGCGCGGGGGCACAGATACGCAGTATTTT | CASSSRRGGTDTQYF
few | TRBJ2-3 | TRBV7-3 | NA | TGTGCCAGCAGCCCGACTGCGGGGCCCCGGGGTTCGCAGTATTTT | CASSPTAGPRGSQYF
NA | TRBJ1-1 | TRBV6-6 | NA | TGTGCCAGCAGTTACTCGGGGTCTTCTGAAGCTTTCTTT | CASSYSGSSEAFF
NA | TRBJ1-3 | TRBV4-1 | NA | TGCGCCAGCAGCCAAGATTTTCAGGGTGGTGACACCATATATTTT | CASSQDFQGGDTIYF
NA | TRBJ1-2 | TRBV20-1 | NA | TGCAGTGCTTCTAACTATGGCTACACCTTC | CSASNYGYTF
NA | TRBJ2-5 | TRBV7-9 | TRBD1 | TGTGCCAGCAGCTTAGGGCCGACAGGGCAAGAGACCCAGTACTTC | CASSLGPTGQETQYF
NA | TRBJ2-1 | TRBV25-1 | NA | TGTGCCAGCAGTGAAGATGGAGGGGACTCCTACAATGAGCAGTTCTTC | CASSEDGGDSYNEQFF
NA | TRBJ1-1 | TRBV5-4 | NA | TGTGCCAGCAGCTTGGGAACAGGGCGAGCTTTCTTT | CASSLGTGRAFF
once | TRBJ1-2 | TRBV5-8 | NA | TGTGCCAGCACCCAGACAAGCACCTATGGCTACACCTTC | CASTQTSTYGYTF
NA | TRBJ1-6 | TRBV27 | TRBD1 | TGTGCCAGCAGTTTATCCCCTTCCCGGACAGGCGGCGGAGCTAGGTATTCACCCCTCCACTTT | CASSLSPSRTGGGARYSPLHF
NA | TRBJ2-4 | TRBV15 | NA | TGTGCCACCTGGCCCGAGGGACAAGGAAACATTCAGTACTTC | CATWPEGQGNIQYF
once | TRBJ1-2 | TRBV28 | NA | TGTGCCAGCAGTTTATTGGGCACGTCTAGTCCGATTGATGGCTACACCTTC | CASSLLGTSSPIDGYTF